These 9 T cell receptor beta chains were all obtained from the same sample, sequenced in a study of cytomegalovirus exposure and HLA in healthy donors. Both 60 Vbeta primers and 13 Jbeta primers went into the PCR. Produced via immunoSEQ multiplex PCR; TCRdb's table is partial and in-frame only. Of 75,000 to 90,000 clones in the sample, 70% to 80% were seen once. The sequenced material came from PBMCs. The receptors stem from a man aged 45-60 years in good health and CMV-seronegative.

This rearrangement joins TRBV27 to TRBJ2-5; a weak D match, TRBD1 (6 bases). Germline CDR1 and CDR2: MNHEY and SMNVEV (reference sequence). V was shortened by 1 base and J by 7 bases, with 16 bases between the two germline ends. CDR3 length: 15 residues. CDR3 sequence: CASSLLSVGAATQYF. In DNA, the CDR3 is TGTGCCAGCAGTTTATTATCCGTGGGGGCAGCGACCCAGTACTTC.

The chain has TRBV6-6 and TRBJ2-5; D possibly corresponds to TRBD1 (6 bases). The CDR3 has 14 amino acids. V lost 6 bases to trimming and J lost 5 bases, with 16 bases between them. Germline V lookup: CDR1 MNHNY, CDR2 SVGAGI (reference sequence). The CDR3 nucleotides are TGTGCCAGCAGGGGGCAGGGGTCCGGGGAGACCCAGTACTTC. Translating it yields CASRGQGSGETQYF.

V and J are TRBV6-4 and TRBJ1-2; weak D call: TRBD1 (5 bases). Per the germline V gene, CDR1 is MRHNA and CDR2 is SNTAGT. The V end lost 3 bases, the J end lost 1 base, and 9 bases lay between the germline ends. CDR3 size: 14 residues. CDR3 sequence: CASSETAFNYGYTF. DNA for the CDR3: TGTGCCAGCAGTGAGACAGCCTTTAACTATGGCTACACCTTC.

V usage is TRBV5-1 and J usage is TRBJ1-2; D gene ambiguous. V dropped 2 bases and J dropped 7 bases, with 18 bases sitting between them. This CDR3 has 15 residues. CDR1 and CDR2 from the germline V gene are SGHRS and YFSETQ. The CDR3: CASSFGGNGRGGYTF. The CDR3 DNA follows: TGCGCCAGCAGCTTCGGAGGGAACGGGCGTGGTGGCTACACCTTC.

This clone was counted between two and nine times. The chain employs TRBV5-1 and TRBJ1-1; no clear D. CDR1 and CDR2 from the germline V gene are SGHRS and YFSETQ. V lost 2 bases, J lost 1 base, and 12 bases lay in between. The CDR3 covers 15 residues. CDR3 residues: CASSLWGAGNTEAFF. DNA for the CDR3: TGCGCCAGCAGCTTATGGGGTGCGGGGAACACTGAAGCTTTCTTT.

The genes are TRBV27 and TRBJ1-3; no definite D call. This CDR3 comprises 17 residues. Germline CDR1 MNHEY, CDR2 SMNVEV (reference sequence). Trimming took 0 bases from V and 2 from J, leaving 14 bases between them. CDR3 amino acids: CASSLSPGRGPGNTIYF. CDR3 nucleotide sequence: TGTGCCAGCAGTTTATCCCCCGGGCGAGGGCCTGGAAACACCATATATTTT.

This clone was seen only a few times. This chain uses TRBV10-3 with TRBJ2-3; 11 nucleotides align to TRBD1. The CDR3 extends over 22 amino acids. From germline, CDR1 is ENHRY and CDR2 SYGVKD. V was clipped by 6 bases and J by 3 bases; unmatched bases: 26. The CDR3 sequence is CAISPLMIRTGGGGGITDTQYF. Here the CDR3 DNA reads TGTGCCATCAGCCCACTCATGATTAGGACAGGGGGCGGAGGGGGGATAACAGATACGCAGTATTTT.

This clone was seen only a few times. The chain couples TRBV9 to TRBJ1-3; the D is unclear. The CDR3 is made up of 13 amino acids. Germline V lookup: CDR1 SGDLS, CDR2 YYNGEE. Between the trimmed V and J ends, which lost 0 bases and 3 bases, there was a span of 4 bases. DNA of the CDR3: TGTGCCAGCAGCGTAGTCGGTGGAAACACCATATATTTT. Translation gives CASSVVGGNTIYF.

This clone was observed a few times. With a far larger clone one base away, a read error is the likely cause. Other nucleotide sequences in the sample specify the same CDR3. CDR3 region: CSVEEGAGFNTEAFF. CDR3 coding DNA: TGCAGCGTTGAGGAGGGGGCAGGGTTCAACACTGAAGCTTTTTTT. J is TRBJ1-1 and V is TRBV29-1, with 7 bases identical to TRBD1. Germline CDR1 and CDR2: SQVTM and ANQGSEA. CDR3 length: 15 amino acids.